This T cell receptor (beta chain) is from a study of blood T cell repertoires in COVID-19. Assay used: immunoSEQ multiplex PCR; TCRdb lists only in-frame clones, some missing. The repertoire holds about 300,000 clones, roughly 86% seen once, with about 1.6% in the top ten. CDR3 length: 14 amino acids. V gave up 1 base and J gave up 5 bases, with 12 bases separating them. In germline, CDR1 is SGDLS, CDR2 YYNGEE. The sample was peripheral blood. The receptor's source is a woman aged 45-65 years with acute or convalescent COVID-19. The V call is TRBV9, the J call TRBJ2-5; a weak D match, TRBD2 (7 bases). The chain's CDR3 is CASSVFGGQETQYF. In DNA, the CDR3 is TGTGCCAGCAGCGTATTCGGGGGGCAGGAGACCCAGTACTTC.